This T cell receptor beta chain originates from a study of identical twins. Study-wide results and caveats: Analyses of zero insertions could, in part, be confounded by invariant MAIT and iNKT cells. While abundant cord blood beta clonotypes carried fewer insertions, memory repertoires showed no such pattern.

TCRdb itself ran the 5' RACE reads through MiXCR, one entry per CDR3 protein. Among about 530,000 distinct CDR3 sequences listed, 20% to 25% were seen once. Germline CDR1 is SGHAT and CDR2 is FQDESV (reference sequence). Losses at the gene ends were 3 bases for V and 4 bases for J; bases not matched to a gene: 9. The CDR3 consists of 16 residues. Regarding this clonotype: Its specificity is not known.

These data were likewise used in another study, on yellow fever vaccine responses in identical twins.

The receptor's source is a woman aged 18-29 years in good health. Sequencing was done on a sample of CD4+ T cells sorted from blood. This rearrangement joins TRBV11-1 to TRBJ2-3, with TRBD2 matching over 8 bases. CDR3 protein: CASSLWAGGKADTQYF. As DNA, the CDR3 is TGTGCCAGCAGCTTGTGGGCGGGAGGCAAAGCAGATACGCAGTATTTT.